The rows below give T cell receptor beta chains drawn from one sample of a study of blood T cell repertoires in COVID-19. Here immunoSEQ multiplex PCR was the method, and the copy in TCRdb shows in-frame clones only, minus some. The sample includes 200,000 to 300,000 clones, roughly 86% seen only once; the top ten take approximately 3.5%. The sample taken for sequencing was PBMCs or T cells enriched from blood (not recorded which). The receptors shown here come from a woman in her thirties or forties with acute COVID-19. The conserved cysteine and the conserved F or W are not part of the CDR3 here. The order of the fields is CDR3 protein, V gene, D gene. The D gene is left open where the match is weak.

CDR3 protein: ASSSTSGRAGELF
V gene: TRBV7-3
D gene: TRBD2

CDR3 protein: ASSVGTRVNTEAF
V gene: TRBV9
D gene: -

CDR3 protein: ASSLTHTQGSYGYT
V gene: TRBV19
D gene: TRBD1

CDR3 protein: ASSKGSRTDDPGELF
V gene: TRBV21-1
D gene: -

CDR3 protein: ASSLGQVNQPQH
V gene: TRBV28
D gene: -

CDR3 protein: ASSPGASTDTQY
V gene: TRBV3-1/TRBV3-2
D gene: -

CDR3 protein: ASSQLGTGQETQY
V gene: TRBV4-1
D gene: TRBD1

CDR3 protein: ASSEWGQAIQETQY
V gene: TRBV6-1
D gene: TRBD1

CDR3 protein: ASSLARNYEQY
V gene: TRBV27
D gene: -

CDR3 protein: ASRKGSGVTEAF
V gene: TRBV2
D gene: -

CDR3 protein: ASSAGSGRGDTGELF
V gene: TRBV9
D gene: TRBD2

CDR3 protein: ASSPGQLDYT
V gene: TRBV6-5
D gene: TRBD1

CDR3 protein: ASSAGTLGANVLT
V gene: TRBV9
D gene: -

CDR3 protein: ASSVRGAPSYEQY
V gene: TRBV6-5
D gene: -

CDR3 protein: ASSQEIINEQF
V gene: TRBV14
D gene: -

CDR3 protein: ASKNLGGYT
V gene: TRBV5-1
D gene: -

CDR3 protein: ASSLRVTEAF
V gene: TRBV11-3
D gene: -

CDR3 protein: ASSTRIIAGWWDEQF
V gene: TRBV7-2
D gene: TRBD2

CDR3 protein: ASSLIRQGPRDGYT
V gene: TRBV7-9
D gene: -